This T cell receptor beta chain was captured in a study of OX40 agonist ivuxolimab in advanced cancers. The CDR3 runs 13 residues. Germline V CDR1 and CDR2: SGHDT, YYEEEE. J lost 6 bases, V lost 4 bases, and 7 bases had no gene match. Study results and caveats: CD8+ T cells were the subset that, on average, had more expanded clones than CD4+.

The repertoire was sequenced with immunoSEQ multiplex PCR; TCRdb's copy has only in-frame clones and lacks some. The table has tens of thousands of clones, around 90% seen once. Regarding this clone: What it binds is not known.

On cycle 4 day 1 and cycle 7 day 1, as well as at baseline, blood was sampled. The rearrangement joins TRBV5-6 to TRBJ2-7; 7 bases map to TRBD2. The sequence was collected from an adult with an advanced solid tumor such as melanoma, head and neck, liver or kidney cancer. Sequenced material: CD4+ or CD8+ T cells sorted from blood, taken in a trial of the OX40 agonist ivuxolimab. CDR3 in DNA: TGTGCCAGCAGCGGGCCCCGGGAGGCCGAGCAGTACTTC. Translating gives CASSGPREAEQYF.